This T cell receptor (beta chain) is drawn from a study of control samples from healthy donors and cancer patients. V dropped 5 bases and J dropped 1 base, with 8 bases sitting between them. CDR3 length: 13 amino acids. TCRdb's table, derived via immunoSEQ multiplex PCR, lists solely in-frame clones and lacks some. The data show approximately 160,000 clones, with over 85% seen just once and over 4% held by the top ten. This sequence was found in a woman aged 60-75 years in good health. The specimen was blood. The genes are TRBV12-3 or TRBV12-4 and TRBJ1-2; D perhaps matches TRBD1 (6 bases). The CDR3: CASSGTNNYGYTF. Here the CDR3 DNA reads TGTGCCAGCAGTGGGACAAATAACTATGGCTACACCTTC.